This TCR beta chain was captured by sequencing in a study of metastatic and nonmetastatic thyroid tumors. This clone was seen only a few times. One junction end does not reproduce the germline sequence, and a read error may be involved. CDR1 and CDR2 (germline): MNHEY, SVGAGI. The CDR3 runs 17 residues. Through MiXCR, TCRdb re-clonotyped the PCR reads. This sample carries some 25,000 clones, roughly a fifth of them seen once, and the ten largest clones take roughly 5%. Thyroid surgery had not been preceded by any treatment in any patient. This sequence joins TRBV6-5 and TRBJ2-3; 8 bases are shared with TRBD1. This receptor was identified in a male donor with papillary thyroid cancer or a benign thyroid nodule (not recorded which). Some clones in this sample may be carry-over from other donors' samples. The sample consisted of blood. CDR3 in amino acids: CASSYPLGQGGSDTQYF. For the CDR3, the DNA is TGTGCCAGCAGTTACCCTTTAGGACAGGGAGGTTCAGATACGCAATATTTT.